This T cell receptor beta chain comes out of a study of blood T cell repertoires in COVID-19. Study-level background: Sites across the United States, Italy and Spain contributed samples from acute and convalescent COVID-19. PBMCs, B-cell-depleted T cells, or T cells were the source of the cDNA or gDNA that made up the material.

The CDR3 consists of 12 residues. With 7 bases clipped from V and 4 bases from J, the junction kept 1 base outside the gene matches. CDR1 is MDHEN, CDR2 SYDVKM, per germline. As originally analysed: Reference gene primer amplification in the assay estimated nucleated cell counts. Using immunoSEQ multiplex PCR, the repertoire was profiled, and TCRdb retains in-frame clones only, with some absent. That table furnishes V, J and clone size, whereas the DNA furnished D and trimming. This table has about 36,000 clones, 85% appearing once. The chain couples TRBV28 to TRBJ1-2, with 9 bases lining up with TRBD1. The sample consisted of peripheral blood. The clonotype was recovered from a human donor in a cohort sampled during active COVID-19. In DNA, the CDR3 is TGTGCCAGCATGACAGGGGGCTATGGCTACACCTTC. This codes for CASMTGGYGYTF.